Reported below is one T cell receptor beta chain. Its antigen is unidentified. This record comes from a study of Ad26.COV2.S vaccination and SARS-CoV-2 variants. About the research overall: Of the COV1001 trial arms, the Ad26.COV2.S arm included the donor. Overall study results and limits: It is possible that the TCR breadth and depth analyses underestimated the total T cell responses.

Looked up from germline, CDR1 is ENHRY and CDR2 is SYGVKD. The length of the CDR3 is 15 residues. Trimming stripped 6 bases from V and 5 bases from J, with 17 bases between. Measured with immunoSEQ multiplex PCR; TCRdb has only the in-frame clones, and not every one. The data contain fewer than 900,000 clones, roughly 90% of them seen just once; the ten biggest clones take up roughly 1.5%. Treatment indicated: approximately 18 received Ad26.COV2.S at low or high dose, single or two shots; 5 received placebo; per-sample allocation not given. Samples came from day 63 after the first vaccine or placebo injection.

This receptor was obtained from a person between 18 and 59 years old who received the Ad26.COV2.S COVID-19 vaccine or a placebo. Source: peripheral blood, taken in a trial of Ad26.COV2.S vaccine versus placebo. V usage is TRBV10-3 and J usage is TRBJ1-5, with D maybe TRBD1 (6 bases). CDR3 bases: TGTGCCATCAGGGAGGGGGGGCGGCAGGATCAGCCCCAGCATTTT. Residues: CAIREGGRQDQPQHF.